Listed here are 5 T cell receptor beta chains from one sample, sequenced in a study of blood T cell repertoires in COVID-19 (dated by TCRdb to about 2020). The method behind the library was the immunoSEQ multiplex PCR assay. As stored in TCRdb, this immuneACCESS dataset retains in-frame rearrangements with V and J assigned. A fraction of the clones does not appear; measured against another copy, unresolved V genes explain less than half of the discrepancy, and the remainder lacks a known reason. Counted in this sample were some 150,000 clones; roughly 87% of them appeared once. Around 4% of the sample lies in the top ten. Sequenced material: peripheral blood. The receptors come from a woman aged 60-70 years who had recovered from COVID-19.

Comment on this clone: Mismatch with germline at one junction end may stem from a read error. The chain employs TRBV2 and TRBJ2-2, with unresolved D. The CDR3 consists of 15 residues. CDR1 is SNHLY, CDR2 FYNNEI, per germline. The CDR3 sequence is CASSEALPGTGELFF. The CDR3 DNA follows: TGTGCCAGCAGCGAAGCACTACCCGGCACCGGGGAGCTGTTTTTT.

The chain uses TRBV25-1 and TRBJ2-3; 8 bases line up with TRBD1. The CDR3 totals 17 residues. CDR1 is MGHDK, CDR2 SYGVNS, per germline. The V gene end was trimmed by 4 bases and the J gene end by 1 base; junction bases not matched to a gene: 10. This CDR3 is CASSAGGAFVGTDTQYF. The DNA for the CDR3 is TGTGCCAGCAGTGCAGGGGGCGCTTTCGTGGGCACAGATACGCAGTATTTT.

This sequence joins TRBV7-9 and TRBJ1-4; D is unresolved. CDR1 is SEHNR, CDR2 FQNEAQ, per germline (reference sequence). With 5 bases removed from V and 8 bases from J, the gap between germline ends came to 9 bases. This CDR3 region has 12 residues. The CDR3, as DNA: TGTGCCAGCAGCCTTAGTCGGGAAAAACTGTTTTTT. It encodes CASSLSREKLFF.

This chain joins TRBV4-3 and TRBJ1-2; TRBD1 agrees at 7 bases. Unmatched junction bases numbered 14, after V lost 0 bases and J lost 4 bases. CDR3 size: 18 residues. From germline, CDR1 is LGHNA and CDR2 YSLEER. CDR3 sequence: CASSQDRQGGWRSYGYTF. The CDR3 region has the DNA TGCGCCAGCAGCCAAGACCGACAGGGAGGTTGGCGGTCCTATGGCTACACCTTC.

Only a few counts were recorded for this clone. CDR3 amino acids: CAWGPGYNNSPLHF. DNA of the CDR3: TGTGCCTGGGGGCCGGGGTACAATAATTCACCCCTCCACTTT. The chain has TRBV30 and TRBJ1-6; no definite D call. Germline V gene data show CDR1 as GTSNPN and CDR2 as SVGIG (reference sequence). The germline V and J ends were trimmed by 5 bases and 5 bases, with 13 bases remaining between them. This CDR3 is 14 amino acids long.